This T cell receptor (beta chain) was captured by sequencing in a study of T cell repertoires in cytomegalovirus infection. On the study more broadly: Indicated by public TCR beta signatures were CMV infection and matching HLA type. Study results and limitations: HLA-C-restricted CMV-specific TCR beta clonotypes prevailed in the ex vivo response. People with CMV and the relevant HLA were identified by cumulative public TCR beta family frequency.

Unmatched junction bases numbered 6, after V lost 6 bases and J lost 1 base. The CDR3 loop spans 16 amino acids. This clonotype was recorded at least ten times. Its antigen is as yet unknown. TCRdb reprocessed the reads with MiXCR, giving one entry per CDR3 protein. The profile shows about 300,000 distinct CDR3 sequences, about 25% of them singletons. The genes are TRBV12-3 or TRBV12-4 and TRBJ2-5; 12 positions agree with TRBD2. The receptor was isolated from a human donor in good health (CMV status not recorded). Some clones in this sample may be carry-over from other donors' samples. Sequencing was done on a sample of PBMCs. The CDR3 protein is CASSLTSGGPQETQYF. DNA for the CDR3: TGTGCCAGCAGCCTGACTAGCGGGGGCCCCCAAGAGACCCAGTACTTC.